This entry lists 18 T cell receptor beta chains sequenced from one sample in a study of early T cells in non-severe SARS-CoV-2 infection. MiXCR, applied by TCRdb to the 5' RACE reads, yields one record per CDR3 protein. The sample carries 45,000 to 55,000 distinct CDR3 sequences, around 10% recorded once. The sample taken for sequencing was whole blood. The source is an adult who was a healthcare worker with PCR-confirmed SARS-CoV-2 infection or an uninfected control (not recorded which).

The chain carries TRBV5-1 and TRBJ2-7; D unclear. V was pared by 3 bases and J by 4 bases, with 11 bases between. Germline CDR1 and CDR2: SGHRS and YFSETQ. The CDR3 has 13 residues. The CDR3: CASSSSQSYEQYF. For the CDR3, the DNA is TGCGCCAGCAGCTCCTCACAGAGTTACGAGCAGTACTTC.

In this sample, this clonotype turned up many times. V and J are TRBV5-1 and TRBJ2-7; D is undetermined. Per the germline V gene, CDR1 is SGHRS and CDR2 is YFSETQ. V dropped 5 bases and J dropped 2 bases, with 8 bases sitting between them. The CDR3 length is 12 residues. The CDR3, as DNA: TGCGCCAGCAGTAGAAACACCTACGAGCAGTACTTC. This translates into CASSRNTYEQYF.

This clonotype is termed medium-sized (0.01 to 0.1%). The CDR3 loop is CASSSSRGTYEQYF. The CDR3 bases are TGTGCCAGCAGCTCCTCAAGGGGAACCTACGAGCAGTACTTC. The rearrangement joins TRBV7-9 to TRBJ2-7; TRBD1 is a possible D gene (5 bases). The length of the CDR3 is 14 residues. V was shortened by 4 bases and J by 2 bases, with 12 bases between the two germline ends. Per germline, CDR1 SEHNR and CDR2 FQNEAQ (reference sequence).

This clonotype has ten or more counts. The chain is built from TRBV18 and TRBJ2-3; 9 nucleotides line up with TRBD2. The J segment lost 6 bases and the V segment lost 2 bases, leaving 6 bases of the junction unmatched. The CDR3 extends over 15 amino acids. Germline V gives CDR1 KGHSH, CDR2 LQKENI. In nucleotides, the CDR3 is TGTGCCAGCTCACCAGTTCTAGCGGGGCCTGATACGCAGTATTTT. This codes for CASSPVLAGPDTQYF.

DNA of the CDR3: TGTGCCAGCAGCGGTTTCTGGAGCACTGAAGCTTTCTTT. Amino acid sequence: CASSGFWSTEAFF. The V call is TRBV28, the J call TRBJ1-1, with D uncertain. This CDR3 region has 13 residues. Trimming left V 6 bases short and J 4 bases short, with 12 bases between. Germline CDR1 MDHEN, CDR2 SYDVKM.

Notes on this clonotype: The junction departs from the called germline gene at one end, perhaps through a read error. The J gene is TRBJ2-3, the V gene TRBV2; D is unclear. The CDR3 has 9 residues. CDR1 is SNHLY and CDR2 is FYNNEI in the germline V gene. CDR3 nucleotides: TGTGCCAGCAAAGATACGCAGTATTTT. Protein product: CASKDTQYF.

This clonotype was seen ten or more times. The V call is TRBV6-2 or TRBV6-3, the J call TRBJ2-7; the match to TRBD1 covers 9 bases. Trimming cost V 9 bases and J 3 bases; bases outside gene matches: 12. Germline V gene data show CDR1 as MNHEY and CDR2 as SVGEGT. The CDR3 sequence is 15 residues long. CDR3 sequence (DNA): TGTGCCAGTTCCCCCCGGGACAGGGACGACTACGAGCAGTACTTC. Translation: CASSPRDRDDYEQYF.

The chain has TRBV5-5 and TRBJ2-1; D is unclear. V lost 0 bases to trimming and J lost 1 base, with 8 bases between them. The length of the CDR3 is 15 residues. Per germline, CDR1 SGHKS and CDR2 YYEKEE (reference sequence). CDR3 protein: CASSLVGVSYNEQFF. In DNA form, the CDR3 reads TGTGCCAGCAGCTTGGTTGGGGTATCCTACAATGAGCAGTTCTTC.

J is TRBJ2-3 and V is TRBV20-1; 12 bases fit TRBD2. Germline trimming cut 1 base from V and 4 bases from J; bases unmatched to any gene: 12. Germline CDR1 is DFQATT and CDR2 is SNEGSKA (reference sequence). The CDR3 extends over 18 amino acids. CDR3 nucleotide sequence: TGCAGTGCTAGAGCGTCTAGCGGGAGGGCAGGGGTGGCAGATACGCAGTATTTT. This translates into CSARASSGRAGVADTQYF.

CDR3 loop: CASSTIQENTEAFF. The CDR3 DNA follows: TGTGCCAGCAGTACTATCCAGGAGAACACTGAAGCTTTCTTT. The chain employs TRBV6-2 or TRBV6-3 and TRBJ1-1; D unclear. Germline V gives CDR1 MNHEY, CDR2 SVGEGT. The ends were cut back, 5 bases at V and 1 base at J, with 11 bases in the middle. This CDR3 comprises 14 residues.

This chain joins TRBV11-2 and TRBJ2-1; either TRBD1 or TRBD2 may fit D (5 bases each). The germline V gene encodes CDR1 SGHAT and CDR2 FQNNGV. The CDR3 totals 12 residues. Trimming removed 4 bases from V and 15 bases from J, with 16 bases in between. CDR3 loop: CASSSGTSLPFF. For the CDR3, the DNA is TGTGCCAGCAGCTCCGGGACGTCGCTTCCGTTCTTC.

This clonotype was seen a handful of times. The gene calls are TRBV28 and TRBJ1-2; D remains ambiguous. The CDR3 runs to 13 residues. Trimming removed 5 bases at V and 2 bases at J, with 9 bases between. The germline CDR1 and CDR2 sequences are MDHEN and SYDVKM. The CDR3 here is CASSPTRNYGYTF. DNA of the CDR3: TGTGCCAGCAGTCCTACACGGAACTATGGCTACACCTTC.

This clonotype came up many times. This chain joins TRBV7-8 and TRBJ2-1; unclear D gene. The CDR3 covers 15 residues. Trimming pared 5 bases from V and 4 bases from J, leaving 15 bases between. The germline gives CDR1 SGHVS, CDR2 FQNEAQ. CDR3 protein: CASSPRMSAYNEQFF. DNA of the CDR3: TGTGCCAGCAGCCCCAGGATGTCAGCATACAATGAGCAGTTCTTC.

The V and J genes are TRBV20-1 and TRBJ1-5, with 8 bases identical to TRBD1. CDR3 length: 15 residues. Germline CDR1 reads DFQATT; CDR2 reads SNEGSKA (reference sequence). Trimming removed 1 base from V and 4 bases from J; junction bases left unmatched: 6. The CDR3: CSARAAGQVNQPQHF. The CDR3 region has the DNA TGCAGTGCTAGAGCGGCGGGACAGGTAAATCAGCCCCAGCATTTT.

The table lists this clonotype with many counts. V usage is TRBV5-1 and J usage is TRBJ2-1; D is ambiguous. There are 15 residues in the CDR3. The germline CDR1 and CDR2 sequences are SGHRS and YFSETQ. The V gene lost 5 bases and the J gene lost 0 bases, with 12 bases spanning the gap. The CDR3 is CASRVTSTSYNEQFF. In nucleotides, the CDR3 is TGCGCCAGCAGAGTCACCAGTACCTCCTACAATGAGCAGTTCTTC.

The chain has TRBV7-7 and TRBJ2-5, with D possibly being TRBD1 or TRBD2 (7 bases each). The CDR3 length is 13 residues. Per germline, CDR1 SSHAT and CDR2 FNYEAQ (reference sequence). V was clipped by 5 bases and J by 4 bases, with 11 bases between them. The CDR3 DNA sequence: TGTGCCAGCAGCCAGGGGGGGGCAGAGACCCAGTACTTC. This codes for CASSQGGAETQYF.

This clonotype has ten or more counts. The CDR3 nucleotides read TGTGCCAGCAGCTTATACGGTGCGGGCAATCAGCCCCAGCATTTT. Its translation: CASSLYGAGNQPQHF. The V call is TRBV7-2, the J call TRBJ1-5; D unclear. V lost 2 bases and J 2 bases, leaving 10 bases between the germline ends. Per the germline V gene, CDR1 is SGHTA and CDR2 is FQGNSA. The CDR3 is made up of 15 amino acids.

This clonotype was observed at least ten times. The chain uses TRBV28 and TRBJ1-1, with a tentative D call TRBD1 (5 bases). The germline V gene has CDR1 MDHEN and CDR2 SYDVKM. The CDR3 length is 14 residues. Trimming left V 6 bases short and J 2 bases short, with 13 bases between. Here the CDR3 reads CASRAAGTNTEAFF. DNA of the CDR3: TGTGCCAGCAGGGCGGCAGGGACTAACACTGAAGCTTTCTTT.